Listed here is a single TCR beta chain. Its antigen is as yet unknown. The data were taken from a study of T cells expressing NK-cell markers. Study context: Eight donors were sequenced, of whom seven were HCMV-seropositive, while the remaining one was HCMV-seronegative. Whole-study findings and limits: The same clonotypes also predominated in the CD3+CD56-NKG2C+ fraction of a handful of donors. It was still unclear whether expanded NKG2C+ T cell clones were HCMV specific.

Each CDR3 protein gets one entry in TCRdb, which reprocessed the 5' RACE reads and gives no DNA. Its clone listing holds approximately 150,000 distinct CDR3 sequences. The CDR3 spans 21 residues. CDR1 is SGHDT, CDR2 YYEEEE, per germline. The V call is TRBV5-6, the J call TRBJ2-2; the D call from TCRdb, TRBD1, cannot be confirmed without DNA. Input material: blood T cells: a sorted CD56 or NKG2C T cell subset, CD4+ or CD8+ T cells, or bulk PBMC T cells (not recorded which). This receptor was identified in a man aged 18 to 35 in good health. CDR3 residues: CASSLTGTGHGTYTNTGELFF.